This T cell receptor beta chain was identified during a study of shared clonotypes between healthy human individuals. Study outcomes and limitations: Non-shared clonotypes had lower generation probabilities than those shared by all four donors.

Concerning this clone: No antigen is known for it.

The naive CD8 fraction comprised CD45RO-negative cells positively selected for CCR7 and excluded terminally differentiated effector memory CD45RA+ cells. Here immunoSEQ multiplex PCR was the method, and the copy in TCRdb shows in-frame clones only, minus some. The repertoire includes over 2,000,000 clones, roughly 93% of them detected once, and less than 2% sits in the top ten. V lost 4 bases, J lost 3 bases, and 3 bases stayed unmatched. Germline V gene sequence: CDR1 MNHEY, CDR2 SMNVEV (reference sequence). The length of the CDR3 is 14 residues. The source material was naive CD8+ T cells from PBMCs. The chain carries TRBV27 and TRBJ2-7; 10 nucleotides match TRBD2. This sequence was found in a man in his late teens or twenties in good health. Some clones in this sample may be carry-over from other donors' samples. CDR3 protein: CASSSGLADYEQYF. The CDR3 coding sequence is TGTGCCAGCAGTTCAGGACTAGCGGACTACGAGCAGTACTTC.